These 32 T cell receptor beta chains share one sample of origin, sequenced in a study of cytomegalovirus exposure and HLA in healthy donors. The study ran its PCR with 60 Vbeta and 13 Jbeta primers. TCRdb's copy holds only in-frame clones and misses some; the assay was immunoSEQ multiplex PCR. The table for this sample gives about 160,000 clones. Material for sequencing was PBMCs. The receptors shown here come from an older woman in good health and CMV-seronegative.

The chain links TRBV5-6 to TRBJ2-7, with 8 bases fitting TRBD2. The CDR3 runs 16 residues. The V and J ends lost 1 base and 2 bases, in that order; junction bases with no gene match: 8. CDR1 is SGHDT and CDR2 is YYEEEE in the germline V gene. The CDR3 DNA follows: TGTGCCAGCAGCTTGAGGGGCGGGGGGACCCCCTACGAGCAGTACTTC. Protein sequence: CASSLRGGGTPYEQYF.

The chain is built from TRBV7-9 and TRBJ2-7; D not resolved. V was shortened by 1 base and J by 6 bases, with 13 bases between the two germline ends. The CDR3 is 14 residues long. Germline V gene lookup returns CDR1 SEHNR and CDR2 FQNEAQ (reference sequence). The CDR3 coding sequence is TGTGCCAGCAGCTTAGTTGGTAGCAACTTCGAGCAGTACTTC. Protein: CASSLVGSNFEQYF.

The rearrangement uses TRBV10-3 and TRBJ1-4; maybe TRBD1 (5 bases). In germline, CDR1 is ENHRY, CDR2 SYGVKD. There are 15 residues in the CDR3. The V end was cut by 0 bases, the J end by 10 bases, with 15 bases between. The CDR3 here is CAISESGRARGKLFF. CDR3 coding DNA: TGTGCCATCAGTGAGTCTGGCAGGGCGCGCGGAAAACTGTTTTTT.

The chain carries TRBV6-1 and TRBJ2-5; 7 bases align to TRBD2. The germline V gene encodes CDR1 MNHNS and CDR2 SASEGT. V was pared by 7 bases and J by 6 bases, with 14 bases of the junction left unmatched. CDR3 length: 15 residues. The CDR3 spells CASTIVLTSTQTQYF. The CDR3 region has the DNA TGTGCCAGCACTATAGTGTTGACTAGCACTCAGACCCAGTACTTC.

With regard to this clone: Its ends do not fully match the called genes, so a read error is possible. J is TRBJ2-1 and V is TRBV7-2; a possible D gene is TRBD1 (6 bases). CDR1 and CDR2 (germline): SGHTA, FQGNSA. The CDR3 has 16 residues. CDR3 residues: CASIRFTGLSNNEQFF. In nucleotides, the CDR3 is TGTGCCAGCATCCGATTTACAGGGCTCTCCAACAATGAGCAGTTCTTC.

The V and J genes are TRBV15 and TRBJ1-2; D possibly corresponds to TRBD1 (6 bases). Per the germline V gene, CDR1 is LNHNV and CDR2 is YYDKDF (reference sequence). This CDR3 region has 16 residues. Between the trimmed V and J ends, which lost 0 bases and 2 bases, there was a span of 13 bases. The CDR3 sequence: CATSRDRTGTNYGYTF. DNA of the CDR3: TGTGCCACCAGCAGAGATCGTACAGGGACAAACTATGGCTACACCTTC.

The V gene is TRBV19, the J gene TRBJ1-1; 8 positions match TRBD1. Germline trimming cut 5 bases from V and 2 bases from J; bases unmatched to any gene: 7. The CDR3 loop spans 15 amino acids. Looked up from germline, CDR1 is LNHDA and CDR2 is SQIVND (reference sequence). The CDR3 coding sequence is TGTGCCAGTAGTGCCCTACAGGGGGTAAACACTGAAGCTTTCTTT. It translates to CASSALQGVNTEAFF.

This chain joins TRBV6-4 and TRBJ1-6, with D possibly TRBD1 on 5 matching bases. CDR1 and CDR2 from the germline V gene are MRHNA and SNTAGT. CDR3 size: 15 residues. V lost 2 bases to trimming and J lost 6 bases, with 11 bases between them. CDR3 in amino acids: CASSDAGRANSPLHF. DNA for the CDR3: TGTGCCAGCAGTGACGCCGGCAGGGCTAATTCACCCCTCCACTTT.

The chain couples TRBV19 to TRBJ2-1, with TRBD2 matching 11 bases. The CDR3 totals 16 residues. The J segment lost 5 bases and the V segment lost 2 bases, leaving 5 bases of the junction unmatched. Germline V gene lookup returns CDR1 LNHDA and CDR2 SQIVND (reference sequence). The CDR3 region has the DNA TGTGCCAGTAGTATACTAACTAGCGGGAGTAACAATGAGCAGTTCTTC. This encodes CASSILTSGSNNEQFF.

The chain joins TRBV29-1 to TRBJ1-1; 10 bases are a match to TRBD1. The germline V gene encodes CDR1 SQVTM and CDR2 ANQGSEA. Trimming took 6 bases from V and 0 from J; bases not matched to a gene: 10. The CDR3 is made up of 16 amino acids. The CDR3 nucleotides are TGCAGCGTCGAGGGGGACAGGGGTCGTTTGAACACTGAAGCTTTCTTT. Its protein product is CSVEGDRGRLNTEAFF.

V usage is TRBV18 and J usage is TRBJ2-7; TRBD1 is a possible D gene (5 bases). CDR3 length equals 14 residues. The germline V and J ends were trimmed by 2 bases and 5 bases, with 13 bases remaining between them. Germline V gene data show CDR1 as KGHSH and CDR2 as LQKENI. For the CDR3, the DNA is TGTGCCAGCTCACCAGGAAGGGGATCCAACGAGCAGTACTTC. Translation gives CASSPGRGSNEQYF.

V usage is TRBV19 and J usage is TRBJ1-3, with a weak D call TRBD1 (5 bases). The germline V gene encodes CDR1 LNHDA and CDR2 SQIVND (reference sequence). The CDR3 has 14 residues. Trimming took 8 bases from V and 2 from J, leaving 13 bases between them. In DNA form, the CDR3 reads TGTGCCAGTTCAGCGGGGGTGGCTGGAAACACCATATATTTT. The encoded protein is CASSAGVAGNTIYF.

This chain joins TRBV6-5 and TRBJ2-3; 8 nucleotides line up with TRBD2. The CDR3 is made up of 15 amino acids. V shed 6 bases and J 4 bases; nucleotides not matched to a gene: 9. The V gene's germline CDR1 is MNHEY and CDR2 SVGAGI. The CDR3 DNA reads as TGTGCCAGCAGCATAATAGGACTAGCCTCAGATACGCAGTATTTT. Its translation is CASSIIGLASDTQYF.

Notes on this clone: The junction does not match germline at one end; this may be a read error. CDR3 loop: CASSSTGFGDRTTF. DNA for the CDR3: TGTGCCAGCAGCTCGACAGGGTTCGGAGACCGTACTACGTTT. The rearrangement joins TRBV11-1 to TRBJ1-1; 7 nucleotides agree with TRBD1. CDR1 is SGHAT, CDR2 FQDESV, per germline (reference sequence). This CDR3 region has 14 residues.

This chain connects TRBV6-1 to TRBJ2-1, with D possibly TRBD1 on 5 matching bases. V was cut by 0 bases and J by 7 bases, with 10 bases left in between. Germline CDR1 is MNHNS and CDR2 is SASEGT. This CDR3 spans 14 amino acids. This chain's CDR3 is CASSEAIQGNEQFF. CDR3 DNA sequence: TGTGCCAGCAGTGAAGCTATCCAGGGAAATGAGCAGTTCTTC.

The chain combines TRBV5-1 with TRBJ2-1; 7 nucleotides agree with TRBD1. The CDR3 totals 13 residues. V trimming: 1 base; J trimming: 7 bases; junction bases outside the gene matches: 2. CDR1 is SGHRS, CDR2 YFSETQ, per germline. The DNA for the CDR3 is TGCGCCAGCAGCTTGAACAGGGGAAATGAGCAGTTCTTC. Residues: CASSLNRGNEQFF.

This chain joins TRBV7-7 and TRBJ2-5, with 7 bases lining up with TRBD2. V shed 0 bases and J 2 bases; nucleotides not matched to a gene: 12. The germline V gene has CDR1 SSHAT and CDR2 FNYEAQ (reference sequence). The CDR3 loop spans 18 amino acids. CDR3 in amino acids: CASSLAPGGSDSQETQYF. Here the CDR3 DNA reads TGTGCCAGCAGCTTAGCCCCCGGGGGGAGTGACTCTCAAGAGACCCAGTACTTC.

This chain joins TRBV5-6 and TRBJ2-1; TRBD2 is a possible D gene (6 bases). The V gene's germline CDR1 is SGHDT and CDR2 YYEEEE. Deletions cut 5 bases from V and 4 bases from J, with 10 bases between. The CDR3 consists of 13 residues. The CDR3 spells CASRAGFYNEQFF. The CDR3 bases are TGTGCCAGCAGGGCGGGGTTTTACAATGAGCAGTTCTTC.

J is TRBJ1-2 and V is TRBV19; tentative D call: TRBD1 (5 bases). V was cut by 6 bases and J by 3 bases, with 11 bases left in between. The CDR3 is 13 amino acids. Germline CDR1 is LNHDA and CDR2 is SQIVND (reference sequence). The chain's CDR3 is CASRGPFHYGYTF. Here the CDR3 DNA reads TGTGCCAGTAGGGGGCCATTTCACTATGGCTACACCTTC.

The CDR3: CASSQEREDIQYF. CDR3 DNA: TGTGCCAGCAGCCAGGAGCGGGAAGACATTCAGTACTTC. V usage is TRBV4-2 and J usage is TRBJ2-4, with 7 bases matching TRBD2. V lost 3 bases to trimming and J lost 8 bases; unmatched junction nucleotides: 4. The germline V gene encodes CDR1 LGHNA and CDR2 YNFKEQ. The length of the CDR3 is 13 residues.

The CDR3 spells CASSIVPGSFYGYTF. As DNA, the CDR3 is TGTGCCAGTAGTATAGTTCCGGGAAGTTTCTATGGCTACACCTTC. This rearrangement joins TRBV19 to TRBJ1-2; D unclear. V lost 1 base, J lost 4 bases, and 13 bases lay in between. The CDR3 spans 15 residues. The germline gives CDR1 LNHDA, CDR2 SQIVND (reference sequence).

The chain combines TRBV18 with TRBJ2-3; D not certain. The V gene's germline CDR1 is KGHSH and CDR2 LQKENI. Trimming left V 3 bases short and J 0 bases short, with 10 bases between. This CDR3 comprises 15 residues. DNA for the CDR3: TGTGCCAGCTCACCTGGCCCTTCTAGCACAGATACGCAGTATTTT. This codes for CASSPGPSSTDTQYF. Full variable domain (missing parts from reference TRBV18 and TRBJ2-3): NAGVMQNPRHLVRRRGQEARLRCSPMKGHSHVYWYRQLPEEGLKFMVYLQKENIIDESGMPKERFSAEFPKEGPSILRIQQVVRGDSAAYFCASSPGPSSTDTQYFGPGTRLTVL.

The V gene is TRBV10-1, the J gene TRBJ2-3; 11 bases match TRBD2. This CDR3 contains 17 residues. V was clipped by 2 bases and J by 7 bases; unmatched bases: 11. Germline CDR1 is WNHNN and CDR2 is SYGVQD (reference sequence). The CDR3 nucleotides are TGCGCCAGCAGTGAGAGGTCTAGCGGGAGGTTCCTCTATACGCAGTATTTT. Its protein is CASSERSSGRFLYTQYF.

The J gene is TRBJ1-2, the V gene TRBV27; possibly TRBD1 for D (6 bases). V lost 6 bases and J 6 bases, leaving 11 bases between the germline ends. The CDR3 length is 12 residues. CDR1 is MNHEY and CDR2 is SMNVEV in the germline V gene (reference sequence). The CDR3 region is CASSPQGNGYTF. The CDR3 DNA reads TGTGCCAGCAGCCCTCAGGGGAATGGCTACACCTTC.

The J gene is TRBJ1-2, the V gene TRBV7-9, with TRBD1 matching over 8 bases. Trimming at V came to 5 bases and at J to 8 bases, leaving 10 bases not matched to a gene. CDR3 length equals 14 residues. Germline CDR1 SEHNR, CDR2 FQNEAQ (reference sequence). In nucleotides, the CDR3 is TGTGCCAGCAGCCCCGAGGACAGGGTAGGAGGCTACACCTTC. The encoded protein is CASSPEDRVGGYTF. Using reference TRBV7-9 and TRBJ1-2 for the parts outside the CDR3, the full variable domain is DTGVSQNPRHKITKRGQNVTFRCDPISEHNRLYWYRQTLGQGPEFLTYFQNEAQLEKSRLLSDRFSAERPKGSFSTLEIQRTEQGDSAMYLCASSPEDRVGGYTFGSGTRLTVV.

This chain links TRBV7-8 with TRBJ1-5; 8 positions agree with TRBD1. This CDR3 region has 14 residues. The germline V gene encodes CDR1 SGHVS and CDR2 FQNEAQ. With V trimmed by 0 bases and J by 6 bases, 1 base remained unmatched. This CDR3 is CASSLATGGQPQHF. The CDR3 DNA is TGTGCCAGCAGCTTAGCTACAGGGGGTCAGCCCCAGCATTTT.

V gene TRBV6-5 combines with J gene TRBJ1-5; D unresolved. There are 13 residues in the CDR3. CDR1 is MNHEY, CDR2 SVGAGI, per germline. Trimming took 5 bases from V and 5 from J, leaving 10 bases between them. The CDR3 nucleotides are TGTGCCAGCAGTGCCCTAGGTGATCAGCCCCAGCATTTT. This gives the protein CASSALGDQPQHF.

The rearrangement joins TRBV4-2 to TRBJ2-3, with TRBD2 matching 10 bases. Trimming took 5 bases from V and 3 from J; bases not matched to a gene: 5. This CDR3 has 15 amino acids. The V gene's germline CDR1 is LGHNA and CDR2 YNFKEQ. CDR3 DNA: TGTGCCAGCAGCACTGTAGCGGGGGGAACAGATACGCAGTATTTT. It encodes CASSTVAGGTDTQYF.

The chain is built from TRBV5-1 and TRBJ2-7, with D hard to call. Germline V lookup: CDR1 SGHRS, CDR2 YFSETQ. CDR3 length: 15 residues. V was cut by 4 bases and J by 0 bases, with 14 bases left in between. Here the CDR3 reads CASSLDRSSSYEQYF. CDR3 DNA: TGCGCCAGCAGCCTGGACCGGTCGAGCTCCTACGAGCAGTACTTC.

CDR3 sequence (DNA): TGTGCCAGCAGTGGAACAGGGGAATTTGGAAACACCATATATTTT. Translating it yields CASSGTGEFGNTIYF. The chain links TRBV6-7 to TRBJ1-3; TRBD1 aligns across 7 bases. TRBV6-7 is assigned to the ORF class and has an uncertain function. The CDR3 is made up of 15 amino acids. After removal of 5 bases from V and 3 bases from J, the junction contained 7 bases not matched to a gene.

The CDR3 nucleotides are TGTGCCAGCAGCGTATGGGGCTCGGGTAGCTCCTACGAGCAGTACTTC. It specifies CASSVWGSGSSYEQYF. This chain joins TRBV7-9 and TRBJ2-7, with D possibly matching TRBD1 (5 bases). The CDR3 covers 16 residues. Trimming left V 5 bases short and J 0 bases short, with 17 bases between. CDR1 and CDR2 from the germline V gene are SEHNR and FQNEAQ (reference sequence).

The V gene is TRBV5-6, the J gene TRBJ2-1; D might be TRBD2 (6 bases). Trimming took off 2 bases at V and 10 bases at J, with 19 bases between the two ends. Germline V gene data show CDR1 as SGHDT and CDR2 as YYEEEE. The CDR3 covers 15 residues. CDR3 residues: CASSFFGGKEEEQFF. For the CDR3, the DNA is TGTGCCAGCAGCTTTTTTGGGGGGAAAGAGGAGGAGCAGTTCTTC.